This entry lists 32 T cell receptor beta chains sequenced from one sample in a study of response to subunit inactivated influenza vaccine. TCRdb fed the RT-PCR reads into MiXCR, producing one record per CDR3 protein. The table shows 450,000 to 600,000 distinct CDR3 sequences, with under 9% occurring only once. The sequenced sample was PBMCs from blood, obtained about 24 months after vaccination. These receptors came from a man between 50 and 69 years old who received an inactivated influenza vaccine.

This clonotype was counted a few times. The chain uses TRBV20-1 and TRBJ2-5, with a possible D match to TRBD2 (6 bases). From germline, CDR1 is DFQATT and CDR2 SNEGSKA (reference sequence). The ends were cut back, 1 base at V and 5 bases at J, with 14 bases in the middle. This CDR3 is built from 14 residues. CDR3 nucleotide sequence: TGCAGTGCTAGAGGAGTCGGGAGCGTCGAGACCCAGTACTTC. Its translation: CSARGVGSVETQYF.

This clonotype was seen only a few times. The chain couples TRBV29-1 to TRBJ2-7, with 9 nucleotides matching TRBD1. The trim removed 6 bases at V and 2 bases at J, leaving 5 bases unmatched. The germline CDR1 and CDR2 sequences are SQVTM and ANQGSEA. This CDR3 has 13 amino acids. CDR3 DNA: TGCAGCGTGAGGGGACAGGGTACCTACGAGCAGTACTTC. Its protein product is CSVRGQGTYEQYF.

This clonotype was seen repeatedly, ten times or more. CDR3 loop: CASSRGLEGNQPQHF. CDR3 DNA sequence: TGTGCCAGTAGTCGGGGTCTGGAAGGCAATCAGCCCCAGCATTTT. The V gene is TRBV6-1, the J gene TRBJ1-5; D is unresolved. Trimming pared 9 bases from V and 2 bases from J, leaving 17 bases between. The germline V gene has CDR1 MNHNS and CDR2 SASEGT. The CDR3 contains 15 residues.

This chain joins TRBV15 and TRBJ2-3, with D unclear. The CDR3 runs to 14 residues. Deletions cut 0 bases from V and 5 bases from J, with 9 bases between. From germline, CDR1 is LNHNV and CDR2 YYDKDF (reference sequence). Written as DNA, the CDR3 is TGTGCCACCAGCAGAGATGGCATCCTAGATACGCAGTATTTT. Translated, it gives CATSRDGILDTQYF.

This clonotype occurred a few times. The CDR3 reads CSARGPIPYNEQFF. The CDR3 region has the DNA TGCAGTGCTAGGGGCCCAATCCCCTACAATGAGCAGTTCTTC. The chain combines TRBV20-1 with TRBJ2-1; D is unresolved. CDR3 size: 14 residues. The ends were cut back, 3 bases at V and 2 bases at J, with 11 bases in the middle. Germline V CDR1 and CDR2: DFQATT, SNEGSKA (reference sequence).

In its sample, this clonotype was seen many times. The chain uses TRBV20-1 and TRBJ1-6, with 7 bases matching TRBD1. Germline V lookup: CDR1 DFQATT, CDR2 SNEGSKA (reference sequence). CDR3 size: 15 residues. V shed 2 bases, J shed 7 bases, and the junction held 8 bases outside the gene matches. CDR3 coding DNA: TGCAGTGCTAGAACGAAGACAGGGAGAAATTCACCCCTCCACTTT. This sequence encodes CSARTKTGRNSPLHF.

A note on this clonotype: An end of the junction does not agree with germline; a read error may underlie this. The rearrangement joins TRBV20-1 to TRBJ2-6, with D maybe TRBD1 (7 bases). Germline V gives CDR1 DFQATT, CDR2 SNEGSKA (reference sequence). CDR3 length: 17 residues. CDR3 residues: CCARGGTASSGANVLTF. DNA of the CDR3: TGCTGTGCTAGAGGAGGGACAGCGAGCTCTGGGGCCAACGTCCTGACTTTC.

This clonotype was seen ten or more times. The V gene is TRBV9, the J gene TRBJ2-1; D is unclear. V was cut by 3 bases and J by 7 bases, with 5 bases left in between. The CDR3 covers 11 residues. CDR1 and CDR2 from the germline V gene are SGDLS and YYNGEE. CDR3 region: CASSALNEQFF. The CDR3 DNA is TGTGCCAGCAGCGCCCTAAATGAGCAGTTCTTC.

The rearrangement joins TRBV6-1 to TRBJ1-3; no definite D call. The CDR3 has 14 residues. CDR1 MNHNS and CDR2 SASEGT come from the germline V gene. V was pared by 3 bases and J by 4 bases, with 10 bases between. The CDR3 is CASSDAGYGNTIYF. CDR3 nucleotides: TGTGCCAGCAGTGATGCGGGGTACGGAAACACCATATATTTT.

This clonotype has only a few counts. The rearrangement links TRBV5-1 to TRBJ1-1, with a weak D call TRBD1 (6 bases). Trimming left V 4 bases short and J 7 bases short, with 14 bases between. CDR3 length: 13 residues. Germline V gene sequence: CDR1 SGHRS, CDR2 YFSETQ. The CDR3: CASSPVGGLEAFF. The CDR3, as DNA: TGCGCCAGCAGCCCCGTGGGGGGGCTTGAAGCTTTCTTT. The variable domain in full, completed from reference TRBV5-1 and TRBJ1-1, reads KAGVTQTPRYLIKTRGQQVTLSCSPISGHRSVSWYQQTPGQGLQFLFEYFSETQRNKGNFPGRFSGRQFSNSRSEMNVSTLELGDSALYLCASSPVGGLEAFFGQGTRLTVV.

This clonotype was recorded a few times. The junction departs from germline at one end; a sequencing error may be responsible. The rearrangement uses TRBV7-2 and TRBJ1-6; no clear D gene. The germline V gene encodes CDR1 SGHTA and CDR2 FQGNSA. The length of the CDR3 is 14 residues. The CDR3, as DNA: TGTGCCAGCAGTTTAGGAGTTATGGATTCACCCCTCCACTTT. The encoded protein is CASSLGVMDSPLHF.

This clonotype was seen only a few times. The rearrangement joins TRBV6-2 or TRBV6-3 to TRBJ2-7; D is perhaps TRBD2 (5 bases). Trimming removed 7 bases from V and 2 bases from J, with 15 bases in between. Germline values: CDR1 MNHEY, CDR2 SVGEGT. This CDR3 region has 14 residues. The CDR3 DNA reads as TGTGCCAGCACCCCAGCGGCGGGTCCCTACGAGCAGTACTTC. It codes for CASTPAAGPYEQYF.

This clonotype was counted many times. V gene TRBV4-2 combines with J gene TRBJ1-5; TRBD1 agrees at 7 bases. V lost 0 bases, J lost 3 bases, and 2 bases stayed unmatched. Per the germline V gene, CDR1 is LGHNA and CDR2 is YNFKEQ. The CDR3 spans 15 residues. The CDR3 DNA reads TGTGCCAGCAGCCAAGACAGGGGGAACAATCAGCCCCAGCATTTT. Translating it yields CASSQDRGNNQPQHF.

This clonotype has more than one count but fewer than ten. V is TRBV15 and J is TRBJ1-2; D remains ambiguous. V lost 1 base, J lost 4 bases, and 13 bases lay in between. The CDR3 extends over 15 amino acids. CDR1 and CDR2 from the germline V gene are LNHNV and YYDKDF (reference sequence). The CDR3 DNA sequence: TGTGCCACCAGCAGAGGAAGGGAGCGCGGCTATGGCTACACCTTC. It specifies CATSRGRERGYGYTF.

In its sample, this clonotype was seen a few times. The chain is built from TRBV20-1 and TRBJ2-1; TRBD1 matches at 11 bases. CDR1 and CDR2 from the germline V gene are DFQATT and SNEGSKA (reference sequence). Trimming at V came to 5 bases and at J to 11 bases, leaving 14 bases not matched to a gene. CDR3 length: 15 amino acids. CDR3 nucleotide sequence: TGCAGTGCTCAAAAGCCGGGACAGGGGGATTATAAGCAGTTCTTC. It translates to CSAQKPGQGDYKQFF.

The chain joins TRBV4-1 to TRBJ2-5, with D hard to call. The CDR3 consists of 15 residues. Germline V lookup: CDR1 MGHRA, CDR2 YSYEKL. The germline V and J ends were trimmed by 0 bases and 7 bases, with 15 bases remaining between them. CDR3 loop: CASSQDFTDKWTQYF. DNA of the CDR3: TGCGCCAGCAGCCAAGATTTCACGGATAAATGGACCCAGTACTTC.

This clonotype was counted a single time. A junction boundary mismatches the germline segment, possibly from a read error. The chain carries TRBV6-6 and TRBJ2-5; D unresolved. The CDR3 contains 11 residues. CDR1 is MNHNY, CDR2 SVGAGI, per germline (reference sequence). Written as DNA, the CDR3 is TGTGCCAGCAGTACGCAAGAGACCCACTACTTC. Translating it yields CASSTQETHYF.

This clonotype came up many times. The DNA of the CDR3 is TGTGCCAGCAGCTGGCGGATGGGCCTCGATGAGCAGTTCTTC. Amino acids: CASSWRMGLDEQFF. V usage is TRBV5-5 and J usage is TRBJ2-1; D unresolved. This CDR3 contains 14 residues. Germline CDR1 reads SGHKS; CDR2 reads YYEKEE (reference sequence). The germline V and J ends were trimmed by 3 bases and 8 bases, with 15 bases remaining between them.

This chain connects TRBV15 to TRBJ2-7; D gene ambiguous. Per germline, CDR1 LNHNV and CDR2 YYDKDF (reference sequence). Trimming cost V 0 bases and J 2 bases, with 11 bases left between them. The CDR3 runs to 15 residues. CDR3 in DNA: TGTGCCACCAGCAGAGACGGCGGCGGTACCTACGAGCAGTACTTC. Its protein is CATSRDGGGTYEQYF.

In its sample, this clonotype was seen a few times. The genes are TRBV7-2 and TRBJ2-1, with a tentative D call TRBD1 (6 bases). Germline CDR1 reads SGHTA; CDR2 reads FQGNSA. This CDR3 is 14 amino acids long. The V and J ends lost 2 bases and 8 bases respectively, with 13 bases between them. DNA of the CDR3: TGTGCCAGCAGCTTAAGGGCTACAGGGTATGAGCAGTTCTTC. Amino acid sequence: CASSLRATGYEQFF.

This clonotype was counted many times. The genes are TRBV10-2 and TRBJ1-2, with no clear D. The ends were cut back, 1 base at V and 6 bases at J, with 12 bases in the middle. Germline CDR1 reads WSHSY; CDR2 reads SAAADI. The CDR3 contains 14 residues. The CDR3 spells CASSELGTSNGYTF. In DNA form, the CDR3 reads TGCGCCAGCAGTGAGTTAGGTACCTCAAATGGCTACACCTTC.

The rearrangement joins TRBV7-6 to TRBJ2-5; 9 positions match TRBD1. This CDR3 is built from 17 residues. With 1 base clipped from V and 6 bases from J, the junction kept 12 bases outside the gene matches. Germline V gene sequence: CDR1 SGHVS, CDR2 FNYEAQ. Here the CDR3 reads CASSLDQDRGLVKTQYF. CDR3 DNA sequence: TGTGCCAGCAGCTTAGACCAGGACAGGGGTTTGGTAAAGACCCAGTACTTC.

This clonotype was found a few times. This CDR3 is CASSFQEGKYEQYF. CDR3 in DNA: TGTGCCAGCAGCTTCCAGGAAGGGAAATACGAGCAGTACTTC. The chain has TRBV27 and TRBJ2-7; D gene unclear. The V gene's germline CDR1 is MNHEY and CDR2 SMNVEV (reference sequence). The CDR3 is made up of 14 amino acids. V lost 6 bases to trimming and J lost 4 bases, with 16 bases between them.

This clonotype was detected only a few times. The J gene is TRBJ1-1, the V gene TRBV5-1; D unclear. Deletions cut 5 bases from V and 3 bases from J, with 14 bases between. CDR1 is SGHRS and CDR2 is YFSETQ in the germline V gene. This CDR3 is 14 amino acids long. In DNA, the CDR3 is TGCGCCAGCAGAGGCGAGAACGGGGACACTGAAGCTTTCTTT. Translation gives CASRGENGDTEAFF.

This clonotype was counted between two and nine times. V is TRBV20-1 and J is TRBJ1-5; 7 nucleotides align to TRBD1. Germline lookup yields CDR1 DFQATT and CDR2 SNEGSKA (reference sequence). Unmatched junction bases numbered 5, after V lost 5 bases and J lost 4 bases. This CDR3 has 13 amino acids. In DNA, the CDR3 is TGCAGTGCTCGGGACAGCCCAAATCAGCCCCAGCATTTT. This sequence encodes CSARDSPNQPQHF.

This clonotype was seen a few times. V is TRBV5-1 and J is TRBJ2-7; no reliable D call. This CDR3 spans 14 amino acids. V was clipped by 1 base and J by 0 bases, with 8 bases between them. Germline values: CDR1 SGHRS, CDR2 YFSETQ. The CDR3, as DNA: TGCGCCAGCAGCTTGACTGCAAGCTCCTACGAGCAGTACTTC. As protein: CASSLTASSYEQYF.

This clonotype occurred a few times. The rearrangement joins TRBV6-1 to TRBJ2-2; the D is unclear. This CDR3 spans 14 amino acids. CDR1 is MNHNS, CDR2 SASEGT, per germline. Deletions cut 4 bases from V and 3 bases from J, with 9 bases between. CDR3 amino acids: CASSATDYTGELFF. The CDR3 bases are TGTGCCAGCAGTGCTACAGACTACACCGGGGAGCTGTTTTTT.

This clonotype came up many times. V and J are TRBV20-1 and TRBJ2-7, with 9 positions matching TRBD2. CDR3 length equals 16 residues. V shed 6 bases and J 1 base; nucleotides not matched to a gene: 13. Germline V gene sequence: CDR1 DFQATT, CDR2 SNEGSKA (reference sequence). The CDR3 DNA reads as TGCAGTGCACATGGTAGCGGGAGAGTAAATTCCTACGAGCAGTACTTC. This sequence encodes CSAHGSGRVNSYEQYF.

This rearrangement joins TRBV6-2 or TRBV6-3 to TRBJ1-2; D is ambiguous. CDR1 and CDR2 (germline): MNHEY, SVGEGT. Trimming shortened V by 4 bases and J by 8 bases, and 8 bases separated the two germline ends. This CDR3 is built from 11 residues. The DNA for the CDR3 is TGTGCCAGCAGTTCGGGCCGGGGCTACACCTTC. Translation: CASSSGRGYTF.

This clonotype has only a few counts. The V gene is TRBV11-2, the J gene TRBJ2-7, with TRBD1 matching 10 bases. The junction had 5 bases not matched to a gene; V was cut back by 2 bases and J by 1 base. CDR1 is SGHAT and CDR2 is FQNNGV in the germline V gene. CDR3 length: 16 amino acids. This CDR3 reads CASSLHDRGQSYEQYF. The CDR3 DNA reads TGTGCCAGCAGCTTACACGACAGGGGGCAGTCCTACGAGCAGTACTTC.

This chain joins TRBV7-2 and TRBJ1-6; the D is unclear. There are 13 residues in the CDR3. Germline assignment: CDR1 SGHTA and CDR2 FQGNSA. Trimming removed 3 bases at V and 8 bases at J, with 8 bases between. CDR3 DNA: TGTGCCAGCAGCTTGCAATTGCATTCACCCCTCCACTTT. It translates to CASSLQLHSPLHF.

This clonotype has a count of ten or more. The rearrangement joins TRBV11-1 to TRBJ1-6; D is uncertain. The germline CDR1 and CDR2 sequences are SGHAT and FQDESV (reference sequence). Trimming took off 5 bases at V and 9 bases at J, with 14 bases between the two ends. This CDR3 spans 14 amino acids. CDR3 sequence reads: CASSATVSVSPLHF. CDR3 DNA: TGTGCCAGCAGCGCAACTGTAAGCGTTTCACCCCTCCACTTT.